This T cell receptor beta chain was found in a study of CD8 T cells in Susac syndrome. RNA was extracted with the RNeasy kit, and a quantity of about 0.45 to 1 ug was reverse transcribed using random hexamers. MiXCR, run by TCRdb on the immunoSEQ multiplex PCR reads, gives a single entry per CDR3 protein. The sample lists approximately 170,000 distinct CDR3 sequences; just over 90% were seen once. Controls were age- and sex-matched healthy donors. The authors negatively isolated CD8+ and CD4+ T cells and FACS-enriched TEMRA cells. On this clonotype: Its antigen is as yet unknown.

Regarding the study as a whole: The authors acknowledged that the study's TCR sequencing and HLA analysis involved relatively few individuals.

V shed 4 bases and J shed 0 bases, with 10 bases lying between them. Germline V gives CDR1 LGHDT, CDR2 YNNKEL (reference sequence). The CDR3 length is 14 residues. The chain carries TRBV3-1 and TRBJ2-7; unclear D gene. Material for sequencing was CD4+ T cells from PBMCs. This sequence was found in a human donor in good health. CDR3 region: CASSRHGVSYEQYF. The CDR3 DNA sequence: TGTGCCAGCAGCCGGCATGGGGTCTCCTACGAGCAGTACTTC.